One and the same sample provided the 2 T cell receptor beta chains below, sequenced in a study of blood T cell repertoires in COVID-19. Profiling relied on immunoSEQ multiplex PCR, and the TCRdb table lists in-frame clones only, not all of them. The sample lists 150,000 to 200,000 clones, 88% seen once, with roughly 6% in the top ten. The sequencing sample was made of peripheral blood. The receptors stem from a man aged 40-55 years with active or convalescent COVID-19.

The sample holds one count of this clone. The chain is built from TRBV5-4 and TRBJ2-7; a weak D match, TRBD2 (6 bases). Germline V CDR1 and CDR2: SGHNT, YYREEE (reference sequence). Between the trimmed V and J ends, which lost 4 bases and 3 bases, there was a span of 17 bases. The CDR3 is 15 residues long. CDR3 in amino acids: CASSPGRDSSYEQYF. The CDR3 nucleotides are TGTGCCAGCAGCCCCGGAAGGGACTCCAGCTACGAGCAGTACTTC.

The V gene is TRBV3-1 (or the pseudogene TRBV3-2), the J gene TRBJ1-1; 12 bases line up with TRBD1. Germline V lookup: CDR1 LGHDT, CDR2 YNNKEL (reference sequence). With V trimmed by 4 bases and J by 1 base, 4 bases remained unmatched. CDR3 length: 16 residues. The CDR3 DNA sequence: TGTGCCAGCAGCCGGGGACAGGGGGCCGGGAACACTGAAGCTTTCTTT. Encoded protein: CASSRGQGAGNTEAFF.